This TCR beta chain was found in a study of shared clonotypes between healthy human individuals. Method: immunoSEQ multiplex PCR; TCRdb's copy keeps in-frame clones and lacks some. The table has some 2,400,000 clones, approximately 94% seen once. The V segment lost 6 bases and the J segment 1 base; nucleotides outside the gene matches: 8. The germline gives CDR1 SGHNT, CDR2 YYREEE (reference sequence). The CDR3 sequence is 15 residues long. The TCR comes from a man aged 18 to 35 in good health. The chain carries TRBV5-4 and TRBJ1-1, with 8 bases matching TRBD1. Sequencing was carried out using naive CD4+ T cells sorted from blood. Subset meaning: CD45RA+ positively selected. The CDR3 region is CASTRSDRGNTEAFF. The CDR3 DNA follows: TGTGCCAGCACCCGTTCCGACAGGGGGAACACTGAAGCTTTCTTT.